This T cell receptor (beta chain) was recovered during a study of shared clonotypes between healthy human individuals (TCRdb year 2020). About the full investigation: Three men and two women, aged 18 to 49 years, made up the cohort. For each donor, CD4 naive and CD4 memory were each given three plates, CD8 naive was given two plates, and CD8 memory was given one plate. The study deeply sequenced blood TCR repertoires of five healthy adults to estimate repertoire size and the extent of clonotype sharing between individuals. Different laboratories and diverse techniques were used to prepare libraries and sequence TCR repertoires, to increase sequencing depth and limit assay-specific biases. Per donor, leukapheresis produced somewhere between about 0.9 and 10 billion PBMCs.

General findings and caveats noted by the study authors: Higher generation probabilities were observed for clonotypes shared by all four sorted-subset donors than for non-shared clonotypes. Estimated clonotype richness was generally larger for naive than for memory subsets. Sharing across a handful of donors was observed for approximately 5% of naive CD4, around 3.5% of naive CD8, 2% to 2.5% of memory CD4, and about 0.4% of memory CD8 clonotypes. Because the study included only a small number of donors, the genetic and exposure-history diversity represented was limited. Sampling was limited to blood, and TCR repertoires in tissue likely differ from TCR repertoires in blood. Pairwise subsampling indicated that sequencing depth was expected to affect the degree of clonotype sharing among donors. Incomplete sequencing was indicated by rarefaction of sorted-subset datasets, despite the large sequencing depth.

CD8 naive samples consisted of CD45RO-negative cells that were positively selected for CCR7, yielding a CD45RA+CCR7+ population without TemRA cells. The donors were healthy, HIV-negative adults with no recently reported acute infections or vaccinations. All donors were Caucasian adults living in Nashville, Tennessee, USA. After blood collection by leukapheresis, PBMCs were isolated using Ficoll-Histopaque density gradient centrifugation and then cryopreserved in the vapor phase of liquid nitrogen. Purity and quantity of every magnetically sorted T cell population were checked by analytical flow cytometry. Genomic DNA was isolated from each sorted fraction and quantified by UV absorbance on a Nanodrop 2000c. Using the deep immunoSEQ assay, multiplex PCR amplified TCR CDR3 regions from genomic DNA. For each cell subset, the extracted genomic DNA was distributed evenly across all wells of several immunoSEQ 96-well plates, and each plate served as one replicate. For sorted subsets, around 0.2 ug of genomic DNA, equivalent to roughly 30,000 T cell genomes, went into each replicate PCR. The purified libraries were quantified using a Qubit 3.0 fluorometer, sized with a Bioanalyzer 2100, and then quantified again using the KAPA Library Quantification kit. Each immunoSEQ 96-well plate was sequenced on its own single-read 150-cycle Illumina NextSeq 550 flow cell. The source study handled its data this way. Because only junctional sequences without quality scores were contained in the immunoSEQ output, filtering matching that applied to full-length reads could not be performed. To assign V/J genes and CDR3, sequences were annotated using PyIR, a Python wrapper for IgBLAST v1.9, with IMGT germline references. Any read was removed if the V/J assignment was weak (E-value above 1e-6), the CDR3 was missing, or the read contained stop codons, out-of-frame junctions, or ambiguous translated residues. A V3J clonotype was defined by an identical inferred V gene, J gene, and CDR3 amino acid sequence. To compute the percentage overlap between repertoires, the number of shared unique clonotypes was divided by the size of the smaller repertoire. Repertoire richness was assessed with RTK rarefaction, the Chao1 estimator, and Recon v2.1 estimates of unobserved clonotypes. For all TCRbeta clonotypes obtained by the gDNA method from a few donors, generation probabilities were computed with OLGA. TCRdb mirrors the immuneACCESS table, restricted to in-frame sequences. Some clones are absent from its copies; in checked studies, under half trace to an unresolved V gene, and the reason for the others is unknown. V, J and clone size derive from that table, while D and trimming were established from the DNA sequence. The sample data list nearly 600,000 clones, and just under 97% of these were observed just once. Of the sample, over 0.09% is held by the ten largest clones.

Per the germline V gene, SGHVS is the CDR1 and FNYEAQ is the CDR2. The CDR3 goes from the cysteine to the phenylalanine over 15 residues. Of the read, only the CDR3 DNA is kept; its 45 bases are in frame from base 1. Trimming takes 5 bases from V and 1 base from J, and the germline ends sit 12 bases apart. A remark on this clone: Its antigen is still unknown. It has no much larger one-base neighbor in the sample; base qualities were not kept.

The chain joins TRBV7-6 to TRBJ2-1, and TRBD1 may be the D gene, going by 6 matching bases. The receptor was isolated from a woman aged 25 to 45 in good health. Sequenced material: naive CD8+ T cells sorted from blood. The cell subset or site label for this specimen denotes: CD45RA+CCR7+. This receptor carries the CDR3 CASSPRDTSYNEQFF. The DNA is as follows: TGTGCCAGCAGCCCCCGGGACACTTCCTACAATGAGCAGTTCTTC.